A single sample is the source of the 29 T cell receptor beta chains below, sequenced in a study of T cell repertoires in cytomegalovirus infection. TCRdb redid the calling of the reads with MiXCR, one entry per CDR3 protein. The sample gives 300,000 or so distinct CDR3 sequences, more than 20% of which show up once; approximately 13% is in the top ten. The sample comprised PBMCs. The receptors here all came from a human donor in good health (CMV status not recorded). Some clones in this sample may be carry-over from other donors' samples.

V and J are TRBV29-1 and TRBJ2-1; 16 bases match TRBD2. The CDR3 spans 15 residues. Trimming removed 7 bases from V and 6 bases from J; junction bases left unmatched: 6. CDR1 and CDR2 (germline): SQVTM, ANQGSEA. The CDR3 bases are TGCAGCGCTCCGGGACTAGCGGGAGGGTTCAATGAGCAGTTCTTC. This sequence encodes CSAPGLAGGFNEQFF.

This clonotype has a handful of counts. This chain connects TRBV14 to TRBJ2-7; tentatively, D is TRBD2 (6 bases). V was cut by 3 bases and J by 5 bases, with 14 bases left in between. The CDR3 totals 14 residues. The germline gives CDR1 SGHDN, CDR2 FVKESK. This CDR3 reads CASSQWDGSNEQYF. The DNA of the CDR3 is TGTGCCAGCAGCCAGTGGGACGGGAGCAACGAGCAGTACTTC.

This clonotype was seen a few times. The chain combines TRBV7-2 with TRBJ2-7, with 11 nucleotides matching TRBD2. CDR1 and CDR2 from the germline V gene are SGHTA and FQGNSA. CDR3 length: 15 amino acids. Trimming at V came to 1 base and at J to 4 bases, leaving 3 bases not matched to a gene. The CDR3 is CASSLGGTSGYEQYF. The DNA of the CDR3 is TGTGCCAGCAGCTTAGGAGGGACTAGCGGTTACGAGCAGTACTTC.

V gene TRBV7-8 combines with J gene TRBJ1-6; no clear D. V lost 3 bases, J lost 7 bases, and 4 bases lay in between. Per the germline V gene, CDR1 is SGHVS and CDR2 is FQNEAQ. The CDR3 runs to 12 residues. CDR3: CASSFNNSPLHF. DNA for the CDR3: TGTGCCAGCAGCTTTAACAATTCACCCCTCCACTTT.

This clonotype turned up a few times. The V call is TRBV28, the J call TRBJ1-5; perhaps TRBD1 as D (5 bases). The germline V gene has CDR1 MDHEN and CDR2 SYDVKM. V gave up 3 bases and J gave up 4 bases, with 13 bases separating them. The CDR3 is 15 residues long. The CDR3 DNA is TGTGCCAGCAGTTTCCCCGGGACCTTTAATCAGCCCCAGCATTTT. This translates into CASSFPGTFNQPQHF. Looking up the rest from reference TRBV28 and TRBJ1-5 gives the full variable domain: DVKVTQSSRYLVKRTGEKVFLECVQDMDHENMFWYRQDPGLGLRLIYFSYDVKMKEKGDIPEGYSVSREKKERFSLILESASTNQTSMYLCASSFPGTFNQPQHFGDGTRLSIL.

This clonotype has just a few counts. The V call is TRBV7-4, the J call TRBJ2-3; the D is unclear. Trimming left V 1 base short and J 4 bases short, with 9 bases between. Germline V gene data show CDR1 as SGHVT and CDR2 as SQSDAQ. The CDR3 is 14 amino acids. CDR3 residues: CASSLDPAADTQYF. CDR3 DNA sequence: TGTGCCAGCAGCTTAGACCCAGCCGCAGATACGCAGTATTTT.

This clonotype showed up just a few times. The chain joins TRBV7-2 to TRBJ2-2, with D uncertain. Germline V CDR1 and CDR2: SGHTA, FQGNSA. There are 14 residues in the CDR3. V dropped 4 bases and J dropped 4 bases, with 10 bases sitting between them. CDR3 sequence reads: CASSSLKRTGELFF. In DNA, the CDR3 is TGTGCCAGCAGCTCCCTCAAGCGCACCGGGGAGCTGTTTTTT.

A few counts support this clonotype. The rearrangement joins TRBV7-2 to TRBJ1-6; no reliable D call. V gave up 6 bases and J gave up 5 bases, with 5 bases separating them. The CDR3 consists of 12 residues. CDR1 is SGHTA and CDR2 is FQGNSA in the germline V gene. CDR3 in DNA: TGTGCCAGCAGTCAGAATAATTCACCCCTCCACTTT. This translates into CASSQNNSPLHF.

This clonotype occurred many times. The chain recombines TRBV5-6 with TRBJ2-7; D unclear. Germline values: CDR1 SGHDT, CDR2 YYEEEE. The CDR3 runs 17 residues. Trimming pared 4 bases from V and 2 bases from J, leaving 22 bases between. Written as DNA, the CDR3 is TGTGCCAGCAGCGACATTACACAGCTCCGACCAACCTACGAGCAGTACTTC. Translated, it gives CASSDITQLRPTYEQYF.

In this sample, this clonotype turned up many times. The CDR3 DNA follows: TGTGCCAGCCAGACAGACGGTAGCGACTTGAACACTGAAGCTTTCTTT. It translates to CASQTDGSDLNTEAFF. The rearrangement joins TRBV6-5 to TRBJ1-1, with D perhaps matching TRBD1 (5 bases). V was clipped by 8 bases and J by 0 bases, with 19 bases between them. The CDR3 is 16 residues long. The germline CDR1 and CDR2 sequences are MNHEY and SVGAGI.

The chain is built from TRBV12-3 or TRBV12-4 and TRBJ1-5; TRBD1 matches 7 bases. There are 15 residues in the CDR3. V trimming: 6 bases; J trimming: 2 bases; junction bases outside the gene matches: 7. This chain's CDR3 is CASRSTGEGNQPQHF. The CDR3 nucleotides are TGTGCCAGCAGGTCAACAGGGGAGGGCAATCAGCCCCAGCATTTT.

The chain links TRBV28 to TRBJ1-2; tentative D call: TRBD1 (5 bases). The CDR3 length is 12 residues. Trimming took 5 bases from V and 7 from J, leaving 11 bases between them. Germline CDR1 is MDHEN and CDR2 is SYDVKM. CDR3 loop: CASSPVGVGYTF. DNA of the CDR3: TGTGCCAGCAGTCCCGTGGGGGTTGGCTACACCTTC.

This clonotype appeared a few times. This sequence joins TRBV20-1 and TRBJ2-1, with 12 bases fitting TRBD2. Germline CDR1 and CDR2: DFQATT and SNEGSKA (reference sequence). J lost 4 bases, V lost 6 bases, and 16 bases had no gene match. CDR3 length: 18 amino acids. The CDR3 protein is CSAHSGLAGGHGYNEQFF. The CDR3 DNA follows: TGCAGTGCCCATAGCGGGCTAGCGGGAGGGCACGGGTACAATGAGCAGTTCTTC.

This clonotype was picked up a small number of times. The genes are TRBV5-5 and TRBJ2-5; 11 bases agree with TRBD2. Germline CDR1 reads SGHKS; CDR2 reads YYEKEE (reference sequence). This CDR3 contains 15 residues. Trimming cost V 3 bases and J 1 base; bases outside gene matches: 2. The CDR3 spells CASSSLAGAQETQYF. CDR3 sequence (DNA): TGTGCCAGCAGCTCACTAGCGGGGGCCCAAGAGACCCAGTACTTC.

This clonotype has only a few counts. The chain has TRBV7-6 and TRBJ2-3; D not resolved. This CDR3 is built from 13 residues. V lost 8 bases to trimming and J lost 2 bases, with 11 bases between them. Per germline, CDR1 SGHVS and CDR2 FNYEAQ. CDR3 in amino acids: CASELLNTDTQYF. CDR3 nucleotide sequence: TGTGCCAGCGAACTTCTAAACACAGATACGCAGTATTTT.

This clonotype was seen only a few times. The CDR3 region is CASSALQSGLAVYNEQFF. The CDR3 coding sequence is TGTGCCAGCAGCGCTCTCCAAAGTGGACTAGCGGTATACAATGAGCAGTTCTTC. The rearrangement links TRBV7-2 to TRBJ2-1, with 10 bases aligning to TRBD2. Germline-derived CDR1 and CDR2 are SGHTA and FQGNSA. V lost 5 bases and J lost 4; bases outside the gene matches: 14. The CDR3 extends over 18 amino acids.

CDR3 region: CASSYGQAPYNEQFF. The CDR3 DNA is TGTGCCAGCAGTTACGGGCAGGCCCCGTACAATGAGCAGTTCTTC. The chain carries TRBV6-2 or TRBV6-3 and TRBJ2-1, with D unclear. The CDR3 runs 15 residues. Trimming left V 2 bases short and J 4 bases short, with 12 bases between. Germline CDR1 is MNHEY and CDR2 is SVGEGT.

This clonotype was observed a few times. The chain couples TRBV2 to TRBJ2-5; no clear D gene. Trimming cost V 2 bases and J 4 bases, with 11 bases left between them. The CDR3 contains 14 residues. The germline V gene encodes CDR1 SNHLY and CDR2 FYNNEI. CDR3 amino acids: CASSEQGWAETQYF. The CDR3 DNA is TGTGCCAGCAGTGAACAAGGGTGGGCAGAGACCCAGTACTTC. The variable domain in full, with the rest retrieved from reference TRBV2 and TRBJ2-5, is EPEVTQTPSHQVTQMGQEVILRCVPISNHLYFYWYRQILGQKVEFLVSFYNNEISEKSEIFDDQFSVERPDGSNFTLKIRSTKLEDSAMYFCASSEQGWAETQYFGPGTRLLVL.

This clonotype was counted many times. The V gene is TRBV11-3, the J gene TRBJ2-1; no definite D call. Germline CDR1 SGHNT, CDR2 YENEEA. Trimming removed 4 bases at V and 6 bases at J, with 7 bases between. The CDR3 runs 12 residues. This CDR3 reads CASSSHLNEQFF. The CDR3 nucleotides read TGTGCCAGCAGCTCCCATCTCAATGAGCAGTTCTTC.

The chain employs TRBV28 and TRBJ2-7; tentatively, D is TRBD2 (6 bases). Germline V CDR1 and CDR2: MDHEN, SYDVKM. V lost 5 bases to trimming and J lost 2 bases, with 16 bases between them. The CDR3 runs to 15 residues. CDR3: CASSTHGGTTYEQYF. The CDR3 bases are TGTGCCAGCAGTACCCACGGGGGTACCACCTACGAGCAGTACTTC. The whole variable domain, remainder taken from reference TRBV28 and TRBJ2-7, is DVKVTQSSRYLVKRTGEKVFLECVQDMDHENMFWYRQDPGLGLRLIYFSYDVKMKEKGDIPEGYSVSREKKERFSLILESASTNQTSMYLCASSTHGGTTYEQYFGPGTRLTVT.

This clonotype was detected many times. The chain carries TRBV7-3 and TRBJ2-3; 9 bases fit TRBD2. The trim removed 2 bases at V and 4 bases at J, leaving 4 bases unmatched. Germline CDR1 is SGHTA and CDR2 is FQGTGA. This CDR3 has 15 residues. CDR3 region: CASSLAGGPADTQYF. The CDR3 nucleotides read TGTGCCAGCAGCTTAGCGGGGGGGCCGGCAGATACGCAGTATTTT.

This clonotype was seen a few times. In nucleotides, the CDR3 is TGTGCCAGCAGCCGGGAAGCGGGGTTCGACAATGAGCAGTTCTTC. Its protein product is CASSREAGFDNEQFF. The V and J genes are TRBV6-5 and TRBJ2-1; 7 positions match TRBD2. V gave up 6 bases and J gave up 5 bases; unmatched junction bases: 10. The CDR3 consists of 15 residues. Germline V gene data show CDR1 as MNHEY and CDR2 as SVGAGI.

The chain joins TRBV5-1 to TRBJ2-5, with 11 bases aligning to TRBD2. V gave up 1 base and J gave up 1 base; unmatched junction bases: 9. Germline assignment: CDR1 SGHRS and CDR2 YFSETQ. This CDR3 spans 18 amino acids. The CDR3 DNA is TGCGCCAGCAGCTTGAGGCCTAGCGGGGGGACCTCCCAAGAGACCCAGTACTTC. It specifies CASSLRPSGGTSQETQYF.

This clonotype was seen many times. The chain uses TRBV24-1 and TRBJ1-1; 7 positions match TRBD1. This CDR3 is 15 amino acids long. Germline V gives CDR1 KGHDR, CDR2 SFDVKD. Losses at the gene ends were 3 bases for V and 1 base for J; bases not matched to a gene: 4. CDR3 loop: CATSDAGTENTEAFF. CDR3 nucleotide sequence: TGTGCCACCAGTGATGCCGGGACAGAGAACACTGAAGCTTTCTTT.

The CDR3: CSARDGGYTGELFF. CDR3 coding DNA: TGCAGTGCTAGAGACGGCGGATACACCGGGGAGCTGTTTTTT. This sequence joins TRBV20-1 and TRBJ2-2, with D unclear. V dropped 0 bases and J dropped 3 bases, with 8 bases sitting between them. This CDR3 has 14 amino acids. CDR1 and CDR2 from the germline V gene are DFQATT and SNEGSKA (reference sequence).

This chain uses TRBV6-2 or TRBV6-3 with TRBJ2-7; 11 bases are a match to TRBD2. Losses at the gene ends were 3 bases for V and 3 bases for J; bases not matched to a gene: 7. Germline CDR1 MNHEY, CDR2 SVGEGT. The CDR3 runs 16 residues. CDR3 loop: CASSYMSGLADYEQYF. The DNA for the CDR3 is TGTGCCAGCAGTTATATGTCGGGACTAGCGGACTACGAGCAGTACTTC.

This clonotype was found a few times. The genes are TRBV30 and TRBJ2-7, with 14 bases aligning to TRBD2. The CDR3 length is 17 residues. J was trimmed by 3 bases and V by 0 bases; bases with no gene match: 7. Germline CDR1 GTSNPN, CDR2 SVGIG (reference sequence). This CDR3 reads CAWSVVTSGRAFYEQYF. In DNA form, the CDR3 reads TGTGCCTGGAGTGTCGTGACTAGCGGGAGGGCCTTCTACGAGCAGTACTTC.

Note on this clonotype: Given a much more abundant clone one base away, this may be a read error. The chain carries TRBV7-2 and TRBJ2-1, with 8 bases lining up with TRBD1. Germline lookup yields CDR1 SGHTA and CDR2 FQGNSA. There are 14 residues in the CDR3. With V trimmed by 7 bases and J by 5 bases, 7 bases remained unmatched. In DNA form, the CDR3 reads TGTGCCAGCAACTTCCAGGGGGCAGACAATGAGCAGTTCTTC. This sequence encodes CASNFQGADNEQFF.

This clonotype appeared a few times. The rearrangement uses TRBV25-1 and TRBJ1-5; D unresolved. CDR1 and CDR2 from the germline V gene are MGHDK and SYGVNS. The V and J ends lost 6 bases and 3 bases respectively, with 9 bases between them. The CDR3 has 13 amino acids. CDR3 bases: TGTGCCAGCAGGGCGGCCAACAATCAGCCCCAGCATTTT. This encodes CASRAANNQPQHF. Full variable domain (missing parts from reference TRBV25-1 and TRBJ1-5): EADIYQTPRYLVIGTGKKITLECSQTMGHDKMYWYQQDPGMELHLIHYSYGVNSTEKGDLSSESTVSRIRTEHFPLTLESARPSHTSQYLCASRAANNQPQHFGDGTRLSIL.